Listed here are 21 T cell receptor beta chains from one sample, sequenced in a study of T-cell memory formation after mild COVID-19 (dated by TCRdb to about 2021). The receptor library was made with 5' RACE. The sequencing machine was an Illumina NovaSeq 6000. TCRdb reprocessing: public reads trimmed at Q25 with fastp, clones called with MiXCR, in-frame beta chains kept. Entries are consolidated by CDR3 protein sequence, retaining the most common genes and DNA. Present in this sample are approximately 150,000 distinct CDR3 sequences, 6% of which were seen just once. Approximately 2% of the sample is held by the ten biggest clonotypes. Sequenced: PBMCs or a T cell subset sorted from them (not recorded which). The receptors were sampled from an adult woman who had mild COVID-19 (a few samples of this study predate the infection). The sample titles of this study are shuffled in the database, so cell type and time point are left out; the donor was told from shared clones.

The rearrangement uses TRBV5-1 and TRBJ2-7; D call uncertain. The CDR3 length is 13 residues. V lost 4 bases and J 3 bases, leaving 11 bases between the germline ends. Germline V lookup: CDR1 SGHRS, CDR2 YFSETQ. CDR3 bases: TGCGCCAGCAGCCCCCCGTTCGGCTACGAGCAGTACTTC. Its protein is CASSPPFGYEQYF.

The J gene is TRBJ1-2, the V gene TRBV12-3 or TRBV12-4; no definite D call. There are 13 residues in the CDR3. Trimming took off 6 bases at V and 7 bases at J, with 15 bases between the two ends. Written as DNA, the CDR3 is TGTGCCAGCAGCCGATTTCAACTTCCTGGCTACACCTTC. This gives the protein CASSRFQLPGYTF.

This clonotype was recorded many times. The J gene is TRBJ2-3, the V gene TRBV7-3; D not certain. This CDR3 region has 14 residues. Germline V gene lookup returns CDR1 SGHTA and CDR2 FQGTGA. The ends were cut back, 1 base at V and 3 bases at J, with 8 bases in the middle. The CDR3 reads CASSLRGATDTQYF. CDR3 nucleotide sequence: TGTGCCAGCAGCTTAAGGGGTGCGACAGATACGCAGTATTTT.

This clonotype was detected only a few times. The chain combines TRBV19 with TRBJ2-3; TRBD1 matches 7 bases. The CDR3 runs to 13 residues. The V gene's germline CDR1 is LNHDA and CDR2 SQIVND (reference sequence). Trimming removed 9 bases from V and 3 bases from J; junction bases left unmatched: 6. CDR3 loop: CASRDRATDTQYF. CDR3 bases: TGTGCCAGCAGGGACAGAGCAACAGATACGCAGTATTTT.

Only a few counts were recorded for this clonotype. The chain joins TRBV5-1 to TRBJ1-1, with D tentatively TRBD1 (5 bases). The CDR3 totals 18 residues. Germline V gene sequence: CDR1 SGHRS, CDR2 YFSETQ. V dropped 4 bases and J dropped 4 bases, with 26 bases sitting between them. The CDR3 nucleotides are TGCGCCAGCAGCCTTGGGCGACGTGTCGGCGGGGGAGGCACTGAAGCTTTCTTT. It yields the protein CASSLGRRVGGGGTEAFF.

This clonotype occurred many times. The chain links TRBV29-1 to TRBJ1-5, with TRBD1 matching over 9 bases. This CDR3 contains 13 residues. The ends lost 4 bases at V and 5 bases at J; junction bases unmatched: 3. CDR1 and CDR2 from the germline V gene are SQVTM and ANQGSEA. The CDR3 sequence is CSVGWTGDQPQHF. The CDR3 DNA reads TGCAGCGTTGGGTGGACAGGGGATCAGCCCCAGCATTTT. Looking up the rest from reference TRBV29-1 and TRBJ1-5 gives the full variable domain: SAVISQKPSRDICQRGTSLTIQCQVDSQVTMMFWYRQQPGQSLTLIATANQGSEATYESGFVIDKFPISRPNLTFSTLTVSNMSPEDSSIYLCSVGWTGDQPQHFGDGTRLSIL.

This chain links TRBV12-3 or TRBV12-4 with TRBJ1-5; D is uncertain. The CDR3 extends over 12 amino acids. With 5 bases removed from V and 1 base from J, the gap between germline ends came to 3 bases. The CDR3 nucleotides read TGTGCCAGCAGTGTGAGCAATCAGCCCCAGCATTTT. Its protein is CASSVSNQPQHF.

The chain employs TRBV15 and TRBJ1-5; D perhaps matches TRBD1 (6 bases). Germline values: CDR1 LNHNV, CDR2 YYDKDF (reference sequence). Between the trimmed V and J ends, which lost 1 base and 0 bases, there was a span of 13 bases. The CDR3 runs to 17 residues. CDR3 in amino acids: CATSRGGVQGSNQPQHF. CDR3 nucleotide sequence: TGTGCCACCAGCAGAGGTGGAGTACAGGGTAGCAATCAGCCCCAGCATTTT.

The chain employs TRBV5-1 and TRBJ2-2; 7 bases align to TRBD2. Germline CDR1 reads SGHRS; CDR2 reads YFSETQ. Trimming at V came to 0 bases and at J to 2 bases, leaving 7 bases not matched to a gene. CDR3 length: 17 amino acids. CDR3 sequence reads: CASSLDGLVINTGELFF. CDR3 bases: TGCGCCAGCAGCTTGGACGGACTAGTCATAAACACCGGGGAGCTGTTTTTT.

This clonotype was picked up many times. The rearrangement joins TRBV7-9 to TRBJ1-1; D perhaps matches TRBD1 (5 bases). The CDR3 has 14 residues. Looked up from germline, CDR1 is SEHNR and CDR2 is FQNEAQ (reference sequence). Trimming took 7 bases from V and 0 from J, leaving 12 bases between them. The CDR3 spells CASNPGTVNTEAFF. The CDR3 coding sequence is TGTGCCAGCAATCCGGGGACGGTGAACACTGAAGCTTTCTTT. Full variable domain (remainder filled in from reference TRBV7-9 and TRBJ1-1): DTGVSQNPRHKITKRGQNVTFRCDPISEHNRLYWYRQTLGQGPEFLTYFQNEAQLEKSRLLSDRFSAERPKGSFSTLEIQRTEQGDSAMYLCASNPGTVNTEAFFGQGTRLTVV.

The table lists this clonotype with many counts. V gene TRBV7-6 combines with J gene TRBJ2-5; D ambiguous. CDR1 and CDR2 (germline): SGHVS, FNYEAQ. Trimming took off 0 bases at V and 7 bases at J, with 6 bases between the two ends. The CDR3 loop spans 12 amino acids. The CDR3 sequence: CASSLALRTQYF. The CDR3, as DNA: TGTGCCAGCAGCTTAGCGCTTCGGACCCAGTACTTC.

This chain uses TRBV12-3 or TRBV12-4 with TRBJ1-4; D unresolved. The CDR3 sequence is 14 residues long. With 6 bases removed from V and 8 bases from J, the gap between germline ends came to 16 bases. CDR3: CASSAAWTAEKLFF. The CDR3 DNA sequence: TGTGCCAGCAGCGCCGCATGGACCGCGGAAAAACTGTTTTTT.

The chain joins TRBV3-1 to TRBJ2-7; TRBD2 agrees at 13 bases. Germline V lookup: CDR1 LGHDT, CDR2 YNNKEL (reference sequence). The length of the CDR3 is 15 residues. Trimming cost V 4 bases and J 5 bases; bases outside gene matches: 5. CDR3 region: CASSLTSGGFDEQYF. As DNA, the CDR3 is TGTGCCAGCAGCCTGACTAGCGGGGGGTTCGACGAGCAGTACTTC.

In this sample, this clonotype turned up many times. CDR3 in DNA: TGCAGCGTCCAGACAGGAGAAAGCACAGATACGCAGTATTTT. As protein: CSVQTGESTDTQYF. V usage is TRBV29-1 and J usage is TRBJ2-3; maybe TRBD1 (6 bases). The CDR3 covers 14 residues. Germline CDR1 and CDR2: SQVTM and ANQGSEA. Trimming pared 6 bases from V and 0 bases from J, leaving 13 bases between.

In this sample, this clonotype turned up a few times. The rearrangement joins TRBV4-1 to TRBJ1-1; a weak D match, TRBD1 (6 bases). The CDR3 is made up of 14 amino acids. The V and J ends lost 4 bases and 1 base respectively, with 10 bases between them. Looked up from germline, CDR1 is MGHRA and CDR2 is YSYEKL. CDR3 coding DNA: TGCGCCAGCAGCCCCATGGGACAGAACACTGAAGCTTTCTTT. Translating gives CASSPMGQNTEAFF.

This chain links TRBV6-1 with TRBJ1-2, with TRBD1 as a possible D gene (5 bases). Looked up from germline, CDR1 is MNHNS and CDR2 is SASEGT. Trimming shortened V by 8 bases and J by 4 bases, and 14 bases separated the two germline ends. This CDR3 spans 13 amino acids. The CDR3 bases are TGTGCCAGCTGGGTCCTAAGGGGCTATGGCTACACCTTC. It codes for CASWVLRGYGYTF.

This clonotype appeared many times. This chain links TRBV9 with TRBJ2-1; 7 nucleotides line up with TRBD2. The junction had 6 bases not matched to a gene; V was cut back by 4 bases and J by 2 bases. This CDR3 has 15 amino acids. Germline V lookup: CDR1 SGDLS, CDR2 YYNGEE. CDR3 DNA sequence: TGTGCCAGCAGCCTAACTAGCGCAGCCTACAATGAGCAGTTCTTC. Residues: CASSLTSAAYNEQFF.

This clonotype has just a few counts. The gene calls are TRBV24-1 and TRBJ2-1; D is unclear. The CDR3 spans 13 residues. V lost 1 base to trimming and J lost 8 bases, with 8 bases between them. Germline CDR1 and CDR2: KGHDR and SFDVKD. The CDR3 nucleotides are TGTGCCACCAGTGATTTAGGAGTTCATGAGCAGTTCTTC. As protein: CATSDLGVHEQFF.

This clonotype has more than one count but fewer than ten. This rearrangement joins TRBV12-3 or TRBV12-4 to TRBJ2-1; D gene uncertain. Trimming took 5 bases from V and 7 from J, leaving 12 bases between them. The CDR3 loop spans 13 amino acids. CDR3 residues: CASSRPEWNEQFF. The CDR3 DNA is TGTGCCAGCAGTCGACCCGAGTGGAATGAGCAGTTCTTC.

Notes on this clonotype: It may be a read error: a sequence one base away is much more abundant. The rearrangement joins TRBV7-9 to TRBJ2-1, with 8 bases fitting TRBD2. Germline values: CDR1 SEHNR, CDR2 FQNEAQ (reference sequence). This CDR3 region has 14 residues. CDR3 loop: CASSLRGLDKEQFF. CDR3 DNA sequence: TGTGCCAGCAGCTTAAGGGGACTAGACAAAGAGCAGTTCTTC.

This clonotype came up many times. The rearrangement uses TRBV5-1 and TRBJ2-7; D possibly corresponds to TRBD1 (6 bases). Germline V gene lookup returns CDR1 SGHRS and CDR2 YFSETQ. Trimming left V 3 bases short and J 2 bases short, with 21 bases between. The CDR3 is 17 residues long. CDR3 protein: CASSWSPARGPAYEQYF. DNA for the CDR3: TGCGCCAGCAGCTGGAGCCCCGCCAGGGGACCAGCCTACGAGCAGTACTTC.